Sequencing of this TCR beta chain was carried out in a study of blood T cell repertoires in COVID-19. The overall study: Researchers got acute and convalescent COVID-19 samples from the United States, Italy and Spain. PBMCs, B-cell-depleted T cells, or T cells provided the cDNA or gDNA that made up the material.

How the authors handled the data: Amplification from reference gene primers served as the basis for estimated nucleated cell counts. The data were produced by immunoSEQ multiplex PCR, yet TCRdb's version contains in-frame clones alone and is incomplete. Clone size and V and J calls were adopted from that table, with D and trimming inferred from the DNA. The repertoire includes around 200,000 clones, roughly 86% of them detected once, and roughly 1.6% sits in the top ten. Germline values: CDR1 SGHVS, CDR2 FQNEAQ. The CDR3 has 15 amino acids. Trimming cost V 5 bases and J 9 bases; bases outside gene matches: 11.

This sequence joins TRBV7-8 and TRBJ2-1; 9 nucleotides align to TRBD2. This receptor was obtained from a man younger than 30 with active or convalescent COVID-19. Sequencing was done on a sample of peripheral blood. CDR3 coding DNA: TGTGCCAGCAGCGCAGCAGGGGGACTAGCTGCTGAGCAGTTCTTC. Its translation is CASSAAGGLAAEQFF.